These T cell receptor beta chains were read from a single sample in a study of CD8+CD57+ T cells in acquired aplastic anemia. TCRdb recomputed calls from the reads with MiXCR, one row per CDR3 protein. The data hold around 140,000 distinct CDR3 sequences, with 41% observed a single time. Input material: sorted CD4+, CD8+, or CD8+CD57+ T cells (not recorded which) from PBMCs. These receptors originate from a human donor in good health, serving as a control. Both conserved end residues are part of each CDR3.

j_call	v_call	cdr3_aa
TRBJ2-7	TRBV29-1	CSVVQGLNEQYF
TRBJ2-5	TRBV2	CASNMDRKETQYF
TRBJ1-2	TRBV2	CASSESRTGSYGYTF
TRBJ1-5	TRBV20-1	CSARNFRGPGQIGPQHF
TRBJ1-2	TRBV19	CASSADRGRNYGYTF
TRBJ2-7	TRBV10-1	CASSAGDYEQYF
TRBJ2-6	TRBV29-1	CSVDGSSGANVLAF
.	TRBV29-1	CSVDRGITDTQHF
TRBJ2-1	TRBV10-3	CAISVTYDGQFF
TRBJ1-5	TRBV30	CAWSSFQGQPQHF
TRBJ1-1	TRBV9	CASSPRTGFTEAFF
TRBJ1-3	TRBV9	CASSDGIGLSGNTIYF
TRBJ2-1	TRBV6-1	CASRPGLAFLSYNEQFF
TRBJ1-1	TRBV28	CASKRGANTEAFF
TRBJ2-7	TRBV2	CASSEVPYEQYF
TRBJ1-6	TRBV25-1	CASSGQYNSPLHF
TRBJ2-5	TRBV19	CASSIQGAQETQYF
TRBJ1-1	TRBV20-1	CSGGGNTEAFF
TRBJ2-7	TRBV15	CATSRDRLYEQYF
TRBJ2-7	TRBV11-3	CASSLGADGSYEQYF
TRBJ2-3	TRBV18	CASSPQTSGADTQYF
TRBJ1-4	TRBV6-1	CASRRVIGEKLFF
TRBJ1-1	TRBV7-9	CASSSTDGDRGGAFF
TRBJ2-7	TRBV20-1	CSARPPTGPSPQQYF